The rows below give T cell receptor beta chains drawn from one sample of a study of shared clonotypes between healthy human individuals. Assay: immunoSEQ multiplex PCR; the TCRdb copy retains only in-frame clones and omits some. The profile shows under 2.5 million clones, 85% to 95% of them singletons. Material for sequencing was naive CD4+ T cells from PBMCs. Every receptor here comes from a man between 18 and 29 years old in good health. Some clones in this sample may be carry-over from other donors' samples. CDR3s include the opening cysteine and the closing phenylalanine or tryptophan.

>TRBV4-2|TRBJ2-4
CASSQDLRTGPLAKNIQYF
>TRBV30|TRBJ2-2
CAWKAGGSDTGELFF
>TRBV28|TRBJ2-3
CASSFSRNLMDTQYF
>TRBV6-5|TRBJ2-2
CASRGLAGDTGELFF
>TRBV4-2|TRBJ1-2
CASSQNTRDRGIYGYTF
>TRBV6-6|TRBJ2-2
CASSYESARGTGELFF
>TRBV7-2|TRBJ2-7
CASSPSGTGVYEQYF
>TRBV18|TRBJ1-3
CASSQQGPGNTIYF
>TRBV19|TRBJ2-2
CASTSVVAKTGELFF
>TRBV28|TRBJ2-5
CASKAGGGETQYF
>TRBV4-1|TRBJ2-2
CASSQDRGLETGELFF
>TRBV4-1|TRBJ1-2
CASSQPGGPGAAYGYTF
>TRBV9|TRBJ2-3
CASSPRLASTDTQYF
>TRBV2|TRBJ2-7
CASSAETGGTYEQYF
>TRBV6-5|TRBJ1-4
CASSYRGEEKLFF
>TRBV6-1|TRBJ2-1
CASRGSGRYNEQFF
>TRBV7-3|TRBJ2-1
CASSPTGANEQFF
>TRBV28|TRBJ2-3
CASSRHGRPSTQYF
>TRBV7-9|TRBJ2-5
CASSLGLAENGETQYF
>TRBV5-1|TRBJ2-3
CASSWTSGSGNTQYF
>TRBV18|TRBJ2-7
CASSAGARSYEQYF
>TRBV5-1|TRBJ2-1
CASSHKLTPGGSNEQFF
>TRBV25-1|TRBJ2-1
CASSVQRGVSGRANEQFF
>TRBV4-1|TRBJ2-1
CASRGGFDLYNEQFF
>TRBV5-1|TRBJ2-5
CASSPGVGEGETQYF
>TRBV28|TRBJ2-3
CASSLKLRLGADTQYF
>TRBV6-4|TRBJ2-2
CASRRNRVTGELFF